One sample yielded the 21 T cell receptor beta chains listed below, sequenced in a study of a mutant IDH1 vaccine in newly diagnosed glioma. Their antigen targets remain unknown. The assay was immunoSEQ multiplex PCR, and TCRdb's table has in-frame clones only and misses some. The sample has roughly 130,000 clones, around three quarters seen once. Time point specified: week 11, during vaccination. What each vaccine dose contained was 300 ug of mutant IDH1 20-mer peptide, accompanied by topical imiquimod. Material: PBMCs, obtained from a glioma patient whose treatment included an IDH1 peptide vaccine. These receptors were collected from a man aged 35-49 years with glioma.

CDR3 DNA sequence: TGTGCCAGCAGCCGAGGAGGAGCTAGCACAGATACGCAGTATTTT. Encoded protein: CASSRGGASTDTQYF. The chain links TRBV6-5 to TRBJ2-3; a weak D match, TRBD2 (5 bases). This CDR3 is 15 amino acids long. Germline V gene lookup returns CDR1 MNHEY and CDR2 SVGAGI. V lost 6 bases and J lost 0, with 13 bases in between.

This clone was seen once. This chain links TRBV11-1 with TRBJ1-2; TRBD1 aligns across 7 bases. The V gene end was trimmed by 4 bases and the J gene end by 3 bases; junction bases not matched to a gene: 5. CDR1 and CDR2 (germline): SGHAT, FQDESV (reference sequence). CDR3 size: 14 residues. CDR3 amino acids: CASSSSRGDYGYTF. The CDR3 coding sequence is TGTGCCAGCAGCTCCTCCAGGGGGGACTATGGCTACACCTTC.

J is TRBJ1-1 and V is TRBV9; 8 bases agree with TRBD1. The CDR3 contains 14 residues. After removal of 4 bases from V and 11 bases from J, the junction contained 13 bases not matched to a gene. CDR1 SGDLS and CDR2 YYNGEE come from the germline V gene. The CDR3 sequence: CASSYLMDRDPAFF. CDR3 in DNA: TGTGCCAGCAGCTATCTAATGGACAGGGACCCCGCTTTCTTT.

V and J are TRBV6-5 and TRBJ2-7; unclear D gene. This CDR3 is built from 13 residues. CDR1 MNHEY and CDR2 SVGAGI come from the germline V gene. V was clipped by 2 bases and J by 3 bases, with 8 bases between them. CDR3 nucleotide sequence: TGTGCCAGCAGTTACGACGAAAGCTACGAGCAGTACTTC. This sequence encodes CASSYDESYEQYF.

The CDR3 is CASSLFPSTGAFSYEQYF. The CDR3 DNA sequence: TGTGCCAGCTCACTCTTCCCCTCGACAGGGGCGTTCTCCTACGAGCAGTACTTC. The V call is TRBV18, the J call TRBJ2-7; 8 bases map to TRBD1. CDR1 KGHSH and CDR2 LQKENI come from the germline V gene. The CDR3 has 18 residues. The J segment lost 0 bases and the V segment lost 4 bases, leaving 14 bases of the junction unmatched.

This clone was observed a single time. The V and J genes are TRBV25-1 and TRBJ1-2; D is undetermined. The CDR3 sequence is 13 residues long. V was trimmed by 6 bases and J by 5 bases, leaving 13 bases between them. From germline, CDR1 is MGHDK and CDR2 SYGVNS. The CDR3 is CASRKELAYGYTF. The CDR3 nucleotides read TGTGCCAGCAGGAAGGAGTTGGCGTATGGCTACACCTTC.

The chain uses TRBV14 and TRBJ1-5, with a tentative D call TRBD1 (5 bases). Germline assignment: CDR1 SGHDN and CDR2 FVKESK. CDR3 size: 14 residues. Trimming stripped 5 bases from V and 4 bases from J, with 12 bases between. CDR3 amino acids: CASSERGGNQPQHF. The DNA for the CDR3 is TGTGCCAGCAGCGAACGGGGGGGAAATCAGCCCCAGCATTTT.

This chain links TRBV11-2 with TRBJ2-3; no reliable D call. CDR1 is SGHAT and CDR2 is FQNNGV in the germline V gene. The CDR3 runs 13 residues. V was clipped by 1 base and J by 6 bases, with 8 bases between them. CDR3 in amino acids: CASSLGYGDTQYF. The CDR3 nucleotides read TGTGCCAGCAGCTTAGGTTACGGGGATACGCAGTATTTT.

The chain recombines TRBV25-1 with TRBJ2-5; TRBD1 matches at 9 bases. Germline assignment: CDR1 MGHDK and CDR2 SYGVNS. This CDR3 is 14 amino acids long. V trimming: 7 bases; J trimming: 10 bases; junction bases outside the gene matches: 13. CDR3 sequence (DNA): TGTGCCAGCAACGCCGGGACAGGGTTGTGGGACCAGTACTTC. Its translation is CASNAGTGLWDQYF.

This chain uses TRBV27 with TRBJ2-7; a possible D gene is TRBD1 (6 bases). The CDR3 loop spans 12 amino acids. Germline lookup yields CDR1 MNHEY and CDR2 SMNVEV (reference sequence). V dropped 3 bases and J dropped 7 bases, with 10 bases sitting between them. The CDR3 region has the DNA TGTGCCAGCAGTTTGGGCAGGGGTGAGCAGTACTTC. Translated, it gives CASSLGRGEQYF.

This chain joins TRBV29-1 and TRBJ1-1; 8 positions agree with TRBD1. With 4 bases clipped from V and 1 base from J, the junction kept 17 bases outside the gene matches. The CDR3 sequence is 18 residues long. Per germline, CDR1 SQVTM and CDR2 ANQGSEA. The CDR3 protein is CSVGGRGRRRSRNTEAFF. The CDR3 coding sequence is TGCAGCGTTGGGGGCAGGGGGCGAAGACGTTCGAGGAACACTGAAGCTTTCTTT.

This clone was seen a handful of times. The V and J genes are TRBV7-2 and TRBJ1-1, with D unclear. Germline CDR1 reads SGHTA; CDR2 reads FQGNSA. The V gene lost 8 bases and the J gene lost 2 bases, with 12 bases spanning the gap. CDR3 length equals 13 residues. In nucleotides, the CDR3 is TGTGCCAGCGTCCTCAGACTTAACACTGAAGCTTTCTTT. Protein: CASVLRLNTEAFF.

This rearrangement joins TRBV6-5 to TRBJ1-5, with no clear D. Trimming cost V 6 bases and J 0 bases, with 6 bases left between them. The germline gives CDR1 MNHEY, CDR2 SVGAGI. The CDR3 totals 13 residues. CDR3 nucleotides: TGTGCCAGCAGCCCAGCTAGCAATCAGCCCCAGCATTTT. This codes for CASSPASNQPQHF.

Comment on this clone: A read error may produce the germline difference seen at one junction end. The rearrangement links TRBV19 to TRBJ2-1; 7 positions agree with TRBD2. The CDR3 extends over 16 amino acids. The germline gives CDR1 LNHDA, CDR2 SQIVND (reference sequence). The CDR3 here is CASSIAGWGRADEQFF. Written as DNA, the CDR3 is TGTGCCAGTAGCATAGCAGGATGGGGGAGGGCCGATGAGCAGTTCTTC.

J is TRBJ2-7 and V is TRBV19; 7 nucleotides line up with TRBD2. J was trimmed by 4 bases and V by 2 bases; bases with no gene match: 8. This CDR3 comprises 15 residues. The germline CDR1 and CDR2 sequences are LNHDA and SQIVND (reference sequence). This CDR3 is CASSITLAEVYEQYF. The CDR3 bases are TGTGCCAGTAGTATAACGCTAGCGGAGGTTTACGAGCAGTACTTC.

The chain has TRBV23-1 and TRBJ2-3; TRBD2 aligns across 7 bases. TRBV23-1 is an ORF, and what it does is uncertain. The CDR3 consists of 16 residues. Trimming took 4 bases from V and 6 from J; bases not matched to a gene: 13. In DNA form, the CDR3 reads TGCGCCAGCAGTCTGTTAGCGGGTTCGTATATTGATACGCAGTATTTT. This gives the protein CASSLLAGSYIDTQYF.

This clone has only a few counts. The CDR3 nucleotides are TGTGCCAGCAGCGGCGGACAGCTAAATCAGCCCCAGCATTTT. Protein: CASSGGQLNQPQHF. The J gene is TRBJ1-5, the V gene TRBV7-9; weak D call: TRBD1 (6 bases). The germline V gene encodes CDR1 SEHNR and CDR2 FQNEAQ (reference sequence). Trimming removed 5 bases from V and 4 bases from J, with 12 bases in between. CDR3 length: 14 amino acids.

Here the CDR3 DNA reads TGTGCCAGCAGCTTCTCAGCCGGGGTCGCAGATACGCAGTATTTT. This sequence encodes CASSFSAGVADTQYF. The chain couples TRBV7-9 to TRBJ2-3; D might be TRBD2 (5 bases). Germline lookup yields CDR1 SEHNR and CDR2 FQNEAQ (reference sequence). The CDR3 has 15 residues. V was shortened by 3 bases and J by 4 bases, with 14 bases between the two germline ends.

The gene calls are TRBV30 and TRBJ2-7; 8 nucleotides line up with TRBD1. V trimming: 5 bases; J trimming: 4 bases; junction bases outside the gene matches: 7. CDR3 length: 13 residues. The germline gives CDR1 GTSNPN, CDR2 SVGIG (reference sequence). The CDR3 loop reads CAWGLQGAYEQYF. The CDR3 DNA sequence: TGTGCCTGGGGACTCCAGGGGGCATACGAGCAGTACTTC.

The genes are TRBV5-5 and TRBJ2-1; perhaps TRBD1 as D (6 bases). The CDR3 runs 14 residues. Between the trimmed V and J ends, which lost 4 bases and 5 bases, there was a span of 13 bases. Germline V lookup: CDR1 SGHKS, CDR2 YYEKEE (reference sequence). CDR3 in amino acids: CASSIWDKDNEQFF. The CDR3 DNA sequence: TGTGCCAGCAGCATCTGGGACAAGGACAATGAGCAGTTCTTC.

CDR3 in DNA: TGTGCCAGTAGAGTCCGGAATAGCAATCAGCCCCAGCATTTT. Protein product: CASRVRNSNQPQHF. The rearrangement links TRBV19 to TRBJ1-5, with D unclear. Germline lookup yields CDR1 LNHDA and CDR2 SQIVND (reference sequence). V was cut by 6 bases and J by 0 bases, with 9 bases left in between. The CDR3 spans 14 residues.